The 32 T cell receptor beta chains below come from one sample, sequenced in a study of immune evolution from preneoplasia to lung adenocarcinoma (dated by TCRdb to the early 2020s). The method was the immunoSEQ multiplex PCR assay. Held by TCRdb, this immuneACCESS table contains in-frame sequences only and omits some clones. Under half of the omission traces to an unresolved V gene where checked; the cause of the rest is unknown. The table for this sample lists 4,500 to 6,000 clones; around 85% of them were counted only once. Under 8% of the sample rests with the top ten. Source material: FFPE minimally invasive lung adenocarcinoma tissue. Per the publication, the cell subset or site label means: micro-invasive lung adenocarcinoma (MIA). The receptors were gathered from a person aged 45-69 years with lung adenocarcinoma.

This chain connects TRBV5-5 to TRBJ1-1; D is uncertain. The CDR3 extends over 14 amino acids. V lost 2 bases and J lost 5, with 13 bases in between. Looked up from germline, CDR1 is SGHKS and CDR2 is YYEKEE (reference sequence). The CDR3 loop reads CASSFVGLGTEAFF. CDR3 sequence (DNA): TGTGCCAGCAGCTTTGTAGGGCTGGGAACTGAAGCTTTCTTT. Combining the CDR3 with reference TRBV5-5 and TRBJ1-1 gives the whole variable domain DAGVTQSPTHLIKTRGQQVTLRCSPISGHKSVSWYQQVLGQGPQFIFQYYEKEERGRGNFPDRFSARQFPNYSSELNVNALLLGDSALYLCASSFVGLGTEAFFGQGTRLTVV.

This chain connects TRBV18 to TRBJ2-5, with 9 positions matching TRBD2. The CDR3 spans 16 residues. Germline V lookup: CDR1 KGHSH, CDR2 LQKENI. V was pared by 2 bases and J by 3 bases, with 7 bases of the junction left unmatched. In DNA form, the CDR3 reads TGTGCCAGCTCACCAGGAGCGGGGGGACTAAAAGAGACCCAGTACTTC. Protein: CASSPGAGGLKETQYF.

The V gene is TRBV28, the J gene TRBJ1-5, with 9 bases that match TRBD1. Germline CDR1 and CDR2: MDHEN and SYDVKM. The CDR3 is 15 residues long. Trimming took 3 bases from V and 6 from J; bases not matched to a gene: 6. The CDR3 DNA follows: TGTGCCAGCAGTTTTAGGGACAGGGACCTTCAGCCCCAGCATTTT. As protein: CASSFRDRDLQPQHF.

V usage is TRBV4-1 and J usage is TRBJ2-5; D ambiguous. V was clipped by 2 bases and J by 11 bases, with 21 bases between them. CDR1 is MGHRA, CDR2 YSYEKL, per germline. CDR3 length equals 15 residues. The chain's CDR3 is CASSQSDVPSAEQYF. The CDR3, as DNA: TGCGCCAGCAGCCAAAGTGACGTACCCTCGGCGGAGCAGTACTTC.

This chain uses TRBV5-1 with TRBJ1-1, with a tentative D call TRBD1 (6 bases). The CDR3 sequence is 17 residues long. Germline loops: CDR1 SGHRS, CDR2 YFSETQ. V was pared by 3 bases and J by 1 base, with 19 bases between. The CDR3 is CASSSPLTGGGNTEAFF. Written as DNA, the CDR3 is TGCGCCAGCAGCTCCCCATTGACAGGAGGGGGGAACACTGAAGCTTTCTTT.

This sequence joins TRBV30 and TRBJ1-1; D remains ambiguous. This CDR3 has 13 residues. Germline lookup yields CDR1 GTSNPN and CDR2 SVGIG (reference sequence). V was pared by 3 bases and J by 4 bases, with 12 bases between. Written as DNA, the CDR3 is TGTGCCTGGAGCGCCACAAAGTCCACTGAAGCTTTCTTT. It yields the protein CAWSATKSTEAFF.

The V and J genes are TRBV28 and TRBJ2-3, with D possibly TRBD1 on 5 matching bases. This CDR3 is built from 11 residues. V was cut by 1 base and J by 13 bases, with 9 bases left in between. From germline, CDR1 is MDHEN and CDR2 SYDVKM. The CDR3 sequence: CASSLSRQKYF. CDR3 nucleotide sequence: TGTGCCAGCAGTTTATCGCGACAGAAGTATTTT.

The rearrangement links TRBV2 to TRBJ2-7; 8 nucleotides agree with TRBD1. The CDR3 consists of 15 residues. CDR1 and CDR2 (germline): SNHLY, FYNNEI. V lost 6 bases and J lost 3; bases outside the gene matches: 10. The DNA of the CDR3 is TGTGCCAGCAGCGTTACCGGGACAGGTAACTACGAGCAGTACTTC. Translated: CASSVTGTGNYEQYF.

This chain uses TRBV4-1 with TRBJ1-4; 9 positions agree with TRBD1. The CDR3 is made up of 15 amino acids. V was pared by 5 bases and J by 6 bases, with 7 bases of the junction left unmatched. CDR1 and CDR2 (germline): MGHRA, YSYEKL. CDR3 in DNA: TGCGCCAGCAGCTCAGGAACAGGGGGCTATGAAAAACTGTTTTTT. Translation: CASSSGTGGYEKLFF.

V usage is TRBV28 and J usage is TRBJ2-2, with TRBD1 matching over 9 bases. The ends lost 6 bases at V and 6 bases at J; junction bases unmatched: 8. The CDR3 is made up of 15 amino acids. CDR1 is MDHEN and CDR2 is SYDVKM in the germline V gene. The CDR3: CASRKPDRGSGELFF. For the CDR3, the DNA is TGTGCCAGCAGAAAACCGGACAGGGGATCCGGGGAGCTGTTTTTT.

V usage is TRBV29-1 and J usage is TRBJ2-3; D is unresolved. The germline CDR1 and CDR2 sequences are SQVTM and ANQGSEA. The CDR3 is 12 residues long. Written as DNA, the CDR3 is TGCAGTGCGGTGGGGAGCACAGATACGCAGTATTTT. Its translation is CSAVGSTDTQYF.

The chain has TRBV7-2 and TRBJ2-7; possible D gene TRBD2, 6 bases. V was pared by 1 base and J by 3 bases, with 13 bases between. Per the germline V gene, CDR1 is SGHTA and CDR2 is FQGNSA. CDR3 length: 15 residues. CDR3 in amino acids: CASSLELAEIYEQYF. CDR3 DNA sequence: TGTGCCAGCAGCTTAGAACTAGCCGAAATCTACGAGCAGTACTTC.

The chain is built from TRBV2 and TRBJ1-2; a weak D match, TRBD1 (6 bases). The CDR3 sequence is 17 residues long. Trimming took off 7 bases at V and 0 bases at J, with 21 bases between the two ends. CDR1 is SNHLY and CDR2 is FYNNEI in the germline V gene. The CDR3: CASKKARGNNPNYGYTF. The DNA for the CDR3 is TGTGCCAGCAAGAAAGCCAGGGGTAACAACCCTAACTATGGCTACACCTTC.

The chain recombines TRBV6-1 with TRBJ2-7; TRBD1 aligns across 9 bases. The V gene end was trimmed by 2 bases and the J gene end by 0 bases; junction bases not matched to a gene: 5. The CDR3 sequence is 16 residues long. Germline V lookup: CDR1 MNHNS, CDR2 SASEGT. CDR3 loop: CASSETMTGGSYEQYF. The CDR3 bases are TGTGCCAGCAGTGAAACAATGACAGGGGGCTCCTACGAGCAGTACTTC.

The chain combines TRBV27 with TRBJ1-5; D is uncertain. Germline V gene sequence: CDR1 MNHEY, CDR2 SMNVEV (reference sequence). The CDR3 runs 13 residues. Trimming removed 2 bases from V and 5 bases from J, with 7 bases in between. The CDR3 DNA reads TGTGCCAGCAGTTTAGGTAAAGATCAGCCCCAGCATTTT. Amino acid sequence: CASSLGKDQPQHF.

The chain links TRBV19 to TRBJ1-5, with unresolved D. Germline V CDR1 and CDR2: LNHDA, SQIVND (reference sequence). The CDR3 sequence is 14 residues long. Trimming left V 10 bases short and J 0 bases short, with 13 bases between. The CDR3 DNA follows: TGTGCCACGTGCGGGCAGATTAGCAATCAGCCCCAGCATTTT. It codes for CATCGQISNQPQHF.

V gene TRBV7-6 combines with J gene TRBJ2-3, with 8 bases aligning to TRBD1. The V segment lost 2 bases and the J segment 4 bases; nucleotides outside the gene matches: 5. This CDR3 is 15 amino acids long. Germline V gene sequence: CDR1 SGHVS, CDR2 FNYEAQ. The CDR3 is CASSLSPGGADTQYF. CDR3 coding DNA: TGTGCCAGCAGCTTATCCCCAGGGGGCGCAGATACGCAGTATTTT.

This sequence joins TRBV7-9 and TRBJ2-3, with D maybe TRBD2 (6 bases). The CDR3 is made up of 13 amino acids. V lost 4 bases and J 6 bases, leaving 11 bases between the germline ends. Germline V CDR1 and CDR2: SEHNR, FQNEAQ (reference sequence). CDR3 nucleotide sequence: TGTGCCAGCAGCTCAGGGAGCGGGGATACGCAGTATTTT. Its translation: CASSSGSGDTQYF.

V is TRBV7-8 and J is TRBJ2-7; D may correspond to TRBD1 or TRBD2 (5 bases each). The germline V gene has CDR1 SGHVS and CDR2 FQNEAQ. The CDR3 is 15 residues long. The V and J ends lost 6 bases and 7 bases respectively, with 22 bases between them. This CDR3 reads CASSPAGTVTWEQYF. In nucleotides, the CDR3 is TGTGCCAGCAGTCCAGCCGGGACGGTCACCTGGGAGCAGTACTTC.

The chain couples TRBV30 to TRBJ2-3; 11 nucleotides match TRBD2. There are 14 residues in the CDR3. V lost 4 bases and J lost 1; bases outside the gene matches: 1. Germline V gene sequence: CDR1 GTSNPN, CDR2 SVGIG (reference sequence). CDR3 region: CAWNSGGGTDTQYF. CDR3 DNA: TGTGCCTGGAATAGCGGGGGGGGCACAGATACGCAGTATTTT.

The V gene is TRBV7-2, the J gene TRBJ2-7; no clear D. Looked up from germline, CDR1 is SGHTA and CDR2 is FQGNSA. This CDR3 is 13 amino acids long. In DNA form, the CDR3 reads TGTGCATCCGGATTCCCGAGCTCCTACGAGCAGTACTTC. Protein: CASGFPSSYEQYF.

The chain combines TRBV4-3 with TRBJ2-3, with 9 bases identical to TRBD1. The CDR3 loop spans 14 amino acids. The germline CDR1 and CDR2 sequences are LGHNA and YSLEER. V gave up 7 bases and J gave up 2 bases; unmatched junction bases: 4. The CDR3 region is CASKGTGSTDTQYF. CDR3 nucleotides: TGCGCCAGCAAAGGGACAGGGTCCACAGATACGCAGTATTTT.

The chain recombines TRBV23-1 with TRBJ2-3; 10 positions match TRBD2. TRBV23-1 is treated as an ORF (open reading frame) with a function not yet certain. The CDR3 sequence is 17 residues long. With 6 bases clipped from V and 4 bases from J, the junction kept 13 bases outside the gene matches. Here the CDR3 reads CASSSLPQREGPDTQYF. The CDR3 coding sequence is TGCGCCAGCAGCTCCCTTCCCCAGCGGGAGGGCCCAGATACGCAGTATTTT.

This chain connects TRBV27 to TRBJ1-5, with D tentatively TRBD1 (6 bases). Germline-derived CDR1 and CDR2 are MNHEY and SMNVEV (reference sequence). The CDR3 is 15 amino acids. The V and J ends lost 2 bases and 6 bases respectively, with 14 bases between them. CDR3 region: CASSLTAGAGQPQHF. CDR3 nucleotides: TGTGCCAGCAGTTTAACGGCAGGGGCCGGTCAGCCCCAGCATTTT.

A few counts support this clone. The chain recombines TRBV12-1 with TRBJ2-7. TRBV12-1 is termed a pseudogene. This CDR3 comprises 13 residues. DNA of the CDR3: TGTGCCAGCAGCCCGCCAAGCTCCTACGAGCAGTACTTC. Its translation: CASSPPSSYEQYF.

The V call is TRBV28, the J call TRBJ1-4; perhaps TRBD1 as D (6 bases). This CDR3 has 15 residues. Germline V CDR1 and CDR2: MDHEN, SYDVKM. The V end lost 5 bases, the J end lost 0 bases, and 10 bases lay between the germline ends. DNA of the CDR3: TGTGCCAGCAGTCTGACAGGTTCAACTAATGAAAAACTGTTTTTT. The encoded protein is CASSLTGSTNEKLFF.

The chain joins TRBV5-8 to TRBJ2-5, with D maybe TRBD1 (6 bases). This CDR3 is built from 16 residues. Germline CDR1 reads SGHTS; CDR2 reads YDEGEE. Trimming removed 4 bases from V and 4 bases from J, with 20 bases in between. The CDR3, as DNA: TGTGCCAGCAGCACGCGGCCACAGGGCCGTGGAGAGACCCAGTACTTC. It encodes CASSTRPQGRGETQYF.

This clone was seen a handful of times. The chain is built from TRBV28 and TRBJ1-4; no clear D gene. Trimming took 5 bases from V and 13 from J, leaving 14 bases between them. The CDR3 spans 12 residues. The germline V gene has CDR1 MDHEN and CDR2 SYDVKM. CDR3 nucleotides: TGTGCCAGCAGTCCCGCCCGCCTCGGACTGTTTTTT. Its translation: CASSPARLGLFF.

V is TRBV7-2 and J is TRBJ1-5, with D perhaps matching TRBD1 (5 bases). V lost 4 bases and J 4 bases, leaving 14 bases between the germline ends. Germline V gene sequence: CDR1 SGHTA, CDR2 FQGNSA. The CDR3 totals 15 residues. Here the CDR3 DNA reads TGTGCCAGCAGCTCTGGGGGAGGGAGAAATCAGCCCCAGCATTTT. This gives the protein CASSSGGGRNQPQHF.

This clone was seen only a few times. The chain couples TRBV5-1 to TRBJ1-4, with a possible D match to TRBD1 (6 bases). This CDR3 has 14 residues. Trimming cost V 0 bases and J 7 bases, with 10 bases left between them. The germline CDR1 and CDR2 sequences are SGHRS and YFSETQ. DNA for the CDR3: TGCGCCAGCAGCTTGGCCGGGACAACTGAAAAACTGTTTTTT. Translated, it gives CASSLAGTTEKLFF.

The gene calls are TRBV9 and TRBJ1-1, with D uncertain. Deletions cut 0 bases from V and 1 base from J, with 10 bases between. The CDR3 is 15 residues long. CDR1 is SGDLS, CDR2 YYNGEE, per germline. Written as DNA, the CDR3 is TGTGCCAGCAGCGTAGCCGACGGCCAGAACACTGAAGCTTTCTTT. Its protein is CASSVADGQNTEAFF.

V is TRBV14 and J is TRBJ1-6; 10 nucleotides match TRBD1. In germline, CDR1 is SGHDN, CDR2 FVKESK. The CDR3 is 15 residues long. V trimming: 2 bases; J trimming: 10 bases; junction bases outside the gene matches: 5. The CDR3 spells CASSQRDRGKSPLHF. The CDR3 DNA is TGTGCCAGCAGCCAAAGGGACAGGGGAAAATCACCCCTCCACTTT.